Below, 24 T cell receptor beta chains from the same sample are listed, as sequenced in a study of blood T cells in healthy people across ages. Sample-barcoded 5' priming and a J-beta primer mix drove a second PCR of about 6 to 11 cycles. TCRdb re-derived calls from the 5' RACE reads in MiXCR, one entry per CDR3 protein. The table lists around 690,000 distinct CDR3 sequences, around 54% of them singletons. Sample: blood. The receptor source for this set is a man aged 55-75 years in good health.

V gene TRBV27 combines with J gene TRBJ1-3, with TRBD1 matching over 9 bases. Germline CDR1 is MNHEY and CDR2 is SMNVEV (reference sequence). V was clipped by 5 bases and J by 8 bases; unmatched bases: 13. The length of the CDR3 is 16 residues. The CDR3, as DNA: TGTGCCAGCAGTCGCAAACCGGGACAGGGTTCAGACACCATATATTTT. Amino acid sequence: CASSRKPGQGSDTIYF.

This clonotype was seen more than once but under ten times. For the CDR3, the DNA is TGCAGCGTTACGGGGCCAAGCTCCTACGAGCAGTACTTC. Encoded protein: CSVTGPSSYEQYF. This chain connects TRBV29-1 to TRBJ2-7; either TRBD1 or TRBD2 may supply D (5 bases each). The germline V gene has CDR1 SQVTM and CDR2 ANQGSEA. The V gene lost 5 bases and the J gene lost 0 bases, with 11 bases spanning the gap. CDR3 length: 13 residues.

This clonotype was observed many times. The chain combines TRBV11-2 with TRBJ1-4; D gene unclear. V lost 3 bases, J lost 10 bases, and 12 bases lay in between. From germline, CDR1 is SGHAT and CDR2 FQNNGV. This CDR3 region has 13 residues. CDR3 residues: CASSFPGMGKLFF. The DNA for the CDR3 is TGTGCCAGCAGCTTCCCGGGGATGGGAAAACTGTTTTTT.

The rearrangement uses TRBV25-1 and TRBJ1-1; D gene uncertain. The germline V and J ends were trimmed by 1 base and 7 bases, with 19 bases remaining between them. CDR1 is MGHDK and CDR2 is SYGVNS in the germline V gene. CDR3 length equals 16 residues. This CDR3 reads CASSESLGWAWNEAFF. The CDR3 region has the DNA TGTGCCAGCAGTGAATCGTTAGGTTGGGCGTGGAATGAAGCTTTCTTT.

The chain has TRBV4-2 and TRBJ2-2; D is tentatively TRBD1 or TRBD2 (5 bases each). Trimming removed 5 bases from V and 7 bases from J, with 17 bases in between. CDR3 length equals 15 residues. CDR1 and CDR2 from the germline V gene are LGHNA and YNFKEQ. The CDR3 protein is CASSFRDPGGGELFF. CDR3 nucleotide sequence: TGTGCCAGCAGCTTCCGGGACCCGGGTGGCGGGGAGCTGTTTTTT.

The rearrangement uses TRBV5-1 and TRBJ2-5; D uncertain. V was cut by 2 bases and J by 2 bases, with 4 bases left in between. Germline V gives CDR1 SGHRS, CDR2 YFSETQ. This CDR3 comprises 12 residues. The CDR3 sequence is CASSFRQETQYF. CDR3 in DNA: TGCGCCAGCAGCTTCCGGCAAGAGACCCAGTACTTC.

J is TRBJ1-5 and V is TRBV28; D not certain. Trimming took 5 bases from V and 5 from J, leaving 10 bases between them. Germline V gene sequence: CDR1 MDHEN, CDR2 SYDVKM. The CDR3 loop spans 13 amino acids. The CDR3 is CASSNFMDQPQHF. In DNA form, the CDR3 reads TGTGCCAGCAGTAACTTTATGGATCAGCCCCAGCATTTT.

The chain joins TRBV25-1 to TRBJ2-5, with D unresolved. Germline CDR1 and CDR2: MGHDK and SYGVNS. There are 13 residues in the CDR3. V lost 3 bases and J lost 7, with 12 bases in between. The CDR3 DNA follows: TGTGCCAGCAGTGACAGTCCATTGGGGACCCAGTACTTC. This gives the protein CASSDSPLGTQYF.

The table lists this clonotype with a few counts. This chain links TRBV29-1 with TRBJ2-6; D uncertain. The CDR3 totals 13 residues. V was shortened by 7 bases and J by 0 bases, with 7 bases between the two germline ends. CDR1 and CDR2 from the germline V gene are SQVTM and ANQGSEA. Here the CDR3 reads CSAQSSGANVLTF. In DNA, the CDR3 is TGCAGCGCTCAGAGCTCTGGGGCCAACGTCCTGACTTTC.

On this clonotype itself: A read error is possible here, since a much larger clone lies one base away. CDR3 region: CASSIVDTQYF. In DNA, the CDR3 is TGCGCCAGCAGCATAGTGGATACGCAGTATTTT. The chain couples TRBV5-1 to TRBJ2-3; no definite D call. V gave up 4 bases and J gave up 6 bases, with 6 bases separating them. Germline CDR1 reads SGHRS; CDR2 reads YFSETQ. The CDR3 extends over 11 amino acids.

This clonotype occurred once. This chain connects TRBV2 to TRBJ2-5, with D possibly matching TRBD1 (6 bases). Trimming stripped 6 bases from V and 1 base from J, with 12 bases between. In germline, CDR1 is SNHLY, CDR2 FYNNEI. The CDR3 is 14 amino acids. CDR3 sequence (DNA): TGTGCCAGCAGGACAGGTGCATTCCAAGAGACCCAGTACTTC. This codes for CASRTGAFQETQYF.

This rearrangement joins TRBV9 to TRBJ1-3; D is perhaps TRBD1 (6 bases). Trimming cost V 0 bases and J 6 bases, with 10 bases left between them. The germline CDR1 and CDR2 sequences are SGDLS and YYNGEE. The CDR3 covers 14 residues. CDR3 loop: CASSVEQGPNTIYF. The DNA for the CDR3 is TGTGCCAGCAGCGTAGAGCAGGGGCCAAACACCATATATTTT.

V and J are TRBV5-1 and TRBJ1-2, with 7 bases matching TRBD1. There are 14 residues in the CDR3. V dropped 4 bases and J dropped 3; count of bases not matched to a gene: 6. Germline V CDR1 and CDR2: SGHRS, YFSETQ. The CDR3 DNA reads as TGCGCCAGCAGCCCGCATGACAGGGACTATGGCTACACCTTC. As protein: CASSPHDRDYGYTF.

CDR3 sequence reads: CASGTSQGAANVLTF. DNA of the CDR3: TGTGCCAGCGGGACAAGCCAGGGGGCTGCCAACGTCCTGACTTTC. The V gene is TRBV12-3 or TRBV12-4, the J gene TRBJ2-6; 8 bases line up with TRBD1. Trimming removed 8 bases from V and 7 bases from J; junction bases left unmatched: 10. The CDR3 length is 15 residues.

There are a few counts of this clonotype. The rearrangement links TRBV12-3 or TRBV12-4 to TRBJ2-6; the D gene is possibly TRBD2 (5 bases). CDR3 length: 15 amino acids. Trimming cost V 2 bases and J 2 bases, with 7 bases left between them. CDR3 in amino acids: CASSLRGTGANVLTF. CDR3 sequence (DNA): TGTGCCAGCAGTTTACGGGGAACTGGGGCCAACGTCCTGACTTTC.

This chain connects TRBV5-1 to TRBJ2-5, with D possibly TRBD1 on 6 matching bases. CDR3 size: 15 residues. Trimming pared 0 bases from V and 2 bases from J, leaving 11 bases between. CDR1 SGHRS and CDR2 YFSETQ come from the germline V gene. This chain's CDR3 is CASSLAHRVQETQYF. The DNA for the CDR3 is TGCGCCAGCAGCTTGGCCCACAGGGTTCAAGAGACCCAGTACTTC.

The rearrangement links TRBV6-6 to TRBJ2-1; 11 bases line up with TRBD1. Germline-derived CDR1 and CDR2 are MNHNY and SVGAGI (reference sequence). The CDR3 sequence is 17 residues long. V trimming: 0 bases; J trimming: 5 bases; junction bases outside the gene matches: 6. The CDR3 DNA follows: TGTGCCAGCAGTTACTCCTCCGGGACAGGGGGTAACAATGAGCAGTTCTTC. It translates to CASSYSSGTGGNNEQFF.

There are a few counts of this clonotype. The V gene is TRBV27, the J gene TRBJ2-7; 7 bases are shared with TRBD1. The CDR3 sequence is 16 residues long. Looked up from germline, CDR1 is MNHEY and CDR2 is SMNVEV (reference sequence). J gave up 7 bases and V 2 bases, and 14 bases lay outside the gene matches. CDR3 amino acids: CASSLSGWQGVGEQYF. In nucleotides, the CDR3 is TGTGCCAGCAGTTTAAGCGGCTGGCAGGGGGTGGGAGAGCAGTACTTC.

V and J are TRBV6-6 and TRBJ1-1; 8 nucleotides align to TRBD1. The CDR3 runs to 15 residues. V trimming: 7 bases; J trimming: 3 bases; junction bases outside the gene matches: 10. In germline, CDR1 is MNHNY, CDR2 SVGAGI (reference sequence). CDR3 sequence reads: CASTYRGQEDTEAFF. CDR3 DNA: TGTGCCAGCACCTACCGGGGACAGGAAGACACTGAAGCTTTCTTT.

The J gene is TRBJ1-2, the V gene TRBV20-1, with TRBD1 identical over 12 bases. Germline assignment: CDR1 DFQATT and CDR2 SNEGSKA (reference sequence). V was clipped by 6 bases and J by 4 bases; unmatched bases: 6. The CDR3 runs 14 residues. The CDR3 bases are TGCAGTGCCACGGGACAGGGGGCTAGCTATGGCTACACCTTC. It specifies CSATGQGASYGYTF.

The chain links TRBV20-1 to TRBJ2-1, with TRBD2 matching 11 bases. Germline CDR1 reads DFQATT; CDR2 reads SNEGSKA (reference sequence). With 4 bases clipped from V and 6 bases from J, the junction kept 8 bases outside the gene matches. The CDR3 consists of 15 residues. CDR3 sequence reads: CSATRLAGIINEQFF. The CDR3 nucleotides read TGCAGTGCTACGCGACTAGCGGGGATTATCAATGAGCAGTTCTTC.

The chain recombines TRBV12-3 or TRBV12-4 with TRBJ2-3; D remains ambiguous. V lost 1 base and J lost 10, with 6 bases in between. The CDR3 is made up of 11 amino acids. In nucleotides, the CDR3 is TGTGCCAGCAGTTTAGACAGAGCGCAGTATTTT. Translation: CASSLDRAQYF.

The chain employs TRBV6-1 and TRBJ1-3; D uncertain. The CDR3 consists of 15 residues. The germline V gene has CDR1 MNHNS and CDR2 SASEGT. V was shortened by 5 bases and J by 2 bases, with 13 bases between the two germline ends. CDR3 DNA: TGTGCCAGCAGTCCGGGGAATAGCCCTGGAAACACCATATATTTT. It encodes CASSPGNSPGNTIYF.

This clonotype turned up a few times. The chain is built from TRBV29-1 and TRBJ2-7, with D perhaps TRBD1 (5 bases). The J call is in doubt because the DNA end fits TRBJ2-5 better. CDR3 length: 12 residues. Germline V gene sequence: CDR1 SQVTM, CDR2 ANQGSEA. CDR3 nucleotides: TGCAGCGTTGCCCGACAGCAAGAGACCCAGTACTTC. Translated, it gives CSVARQQETQYF.